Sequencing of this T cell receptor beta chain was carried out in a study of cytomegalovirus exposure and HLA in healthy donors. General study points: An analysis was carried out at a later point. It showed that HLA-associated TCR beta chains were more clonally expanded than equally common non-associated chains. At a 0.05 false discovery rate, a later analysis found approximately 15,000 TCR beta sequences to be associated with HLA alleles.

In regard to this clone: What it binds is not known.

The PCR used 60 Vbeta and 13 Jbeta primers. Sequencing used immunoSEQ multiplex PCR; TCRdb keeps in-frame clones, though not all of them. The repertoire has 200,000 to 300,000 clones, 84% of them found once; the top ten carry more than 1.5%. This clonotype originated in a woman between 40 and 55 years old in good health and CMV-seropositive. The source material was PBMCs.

The CDR3 loop is CASSPGPALNQPQHF. DNA of the CDR3: TGTGCCAGCTCACCGGGGCCCGCCCTCAATCAGCCCCAGCATTTT. The V and J genes are TRBV18 and TRBJ1-5; D possibly corresponds to TRBD1 (5 bases). CDR3 length: 15 amino acids. Germline CDR1 KGHSH, CDR2 LQKENI. V was clipped by 3 bases and J by 3 bases, with 12 bases between them.